The 29 T cell receptor beta chains below come from one sample, sequenced in a study of radiation and T cells in renal cell carcinoma. TCRdb's table, derived via immunoSEQ multiplex PCR, lists solely in-frame clones and lacks some. The data contain fewer than 85,000 clones, 80% to 90% of them singletons. Specified time point: blood 4 weeks post-SBRT, at nephrectomy. Regarding treatment: 15 Gy SBRT to primary tumor, nephrectomy 4 weeks later. The material was blood, obtained from a patient whose treatment included radiotherapy and nephrectomy. Receptors were obtained from a woman in her 70s with renal cell carcinoma.

The V gene is TRBV30, the J gene TRBJ2-5; either TRBD1 or TRBD2 may fit D (5 bases each). This CDR3 is built from 12 residues. With 3 bases removed from V and 7 bases from J, the gap between germline ends came to 12 bases. Germline-derived CDR1 and CDR2 are GTSNPN and SVGIG (reference sequence). CDR3: CAWRPGPGTQYF. The CDR3 nucleotides read TGTGCCTGGAGGCCGGGGCCGGGGACCCAGTACTTC.

The chain uses TRBV9 and TRBJ2-3; possible D gene TRBD1, 5 bases. CDR3 length equals 15 residues. The V end was cut by 3 bases, the J end by 2 bases, with 13 bases between. CDR1 is SGDLS and CDR2 is YYNGEE in the germline V gene. DNA of the CDR3: TGTGCCAGCAGCGGTCAGGGATTCACCACAGATACGCAGTATTTT. Protein: CASSGQGFTTDTQYF.

J is TRBJ2-7 and V is TRBV30, with D tentatively TRBD1 or TRBD2 (5 bases each). CDR3 length equals 15 residues. The V and J ends lost 0 bases and 0 bases respectively, with 12 bases between them. Germline V gene lookup returns CDR1 GTSNPN and CDR2 SVGIG (reference sequence). The CDR3, as DNA: TGTGCCTGGAGTGTGAGGGCAGGGAGCTCCTACGAGCAGTACTTC. Translating gives CAWSVRAGSSYEQYF.

The CDR3 nucleotides read TGTGCCTGGAGAACTAGCGGGGGAGGGAAGACCCAGTACTTC. Its translation: CAWRTSGGGKTQYF. This chain uses TRBV30 with TRBJ2-5; TRBD2 matches 11 bases. V was pared by 3 bases and J by 6 bases, with 6 bases of the junction left unmatched. This CDR3 has 14 residues. Germline CDR1 GTSNPN, CDR2 SVGIG (reference sequence).

This rearrangement joins TRBV11-3 to TRBJ1-1; TRBD1 might be the D (5 bases). Trimming took off 4 bases at V and 1 base at J, with 19 bases between the two ends. The CDR3 extends over 17 amino acids. Germline V gene lookup returns CDR1 SGHNT and CDR2 YENEEA. DNA of the CDR3: TGTGCCAGCAGCTCTTTATTCACCGGGACTACGAACACTGAAGCTTTCTTT. It codes for CASSSLFTGTTNTEAFF.

The V call is TRBV9, the J call TRBJ2-3, with TRBD2 matching 11 bases. V lost 0 bases and J lost 9; bases outside the gene matches: 3. The CDR3 spans 14 residues. CDR1 is SGDLS and CDR2 is YYNGEE in the germline V gene. The CDR3 nucleotides read TGTGCCAGCAGCGTAGCTACTAGCGGGGGCACGCAGTATTTT. Translated: CASSVATSGGTQYF. Filled out from reference TRBV9 and TRBJ2-3, the complete variable domain reads DSGVTQTPKHLITATGQRVTLRCSPRSGDLSVYWYQQSLDQGLQFLIQYYNGEERAKGNILERFSAQQFPDLHSELNLSSLELGDSALYFCASSVATSGGTQYFGPGTRLTVL.

The rearrangement joins TRBV6-1 to TRBJ1-2; 8 positions agree with TRBD1. This CDR3 is built from 18 residues. Germline V gene sequence: CDR1 MNHNS, CDR2 SASEGT. V gave up 2 bases and J gave up 4 bases; unmatched junction bases: 15. CDR3 coding DNA: TGTGCCAGCAGTGAATCCTTCCAGGGGGCGCTGGGCATCTATGGCTACACCTTC. It yields the protein CASSESFQGALGIYGYTF.

The genes are TRBV30 and TRBJ1-4, with 7 positions matching TRBD1. Germline V CDR1 and CDR2: GTSNPN, SVGIG (reference sequence). This CDR3 has 13 residues. The V and J ends lost 1 base and 5 bases, in that order; junction bases with no gene match: 1. CDR3 nucleotides: TGTGCCTGGAGTGGACAGGGAAATGAAAAACTGTTTTTT. Amino acid sequence: CAWSGQGNEKLFF.

The table lists this clone with a count of one. This sequence joins TRBV6-5 and TRBJ1-6; D perhaps matches TRBD1 (5 bases). Germline-derived CDR1 and CDR2 are MNHEY and SVGAGI. The CDR3 has 13 residues. V lost 8 bases and J 6 bases, leaving 11 bases between the germline ends. The DNA of the CDR3 is TGTGCCAGCTACGGGGCGGTTAATTCACCCCTCCACTTT. This encodes CASYGAVNSPLHF.

The chain joins TRBV28 to TRBJ2-7; 10 bases align to TRBD1. Germline assignment: CDR1 MDHEN and CDR2 SYDVKM. The CDR3 is made up of 15 amino acids. Germline trimming cut 6 bases from V and 3 bases from J; bases unmatched to any gene: 8. The CDR3 loop is CASSPGQGGNYEQYF. The CDR3 DNA is TGTGCCAGCAGCCCTGGACAGGGGGGGAACTACGAGCAGTACTTC.

The table lists this clone with a few counts. The chain links TRBV28 to TRBJ2-2; 9 nucleotides agree with TRBD1. With 2 bases clipped from V and 3 bases from J, the junction kept 7 bases outside the gene matches. This CDR3 comprises 17 residues. CDR1 is MDHEN, CDR2 SYDVKM, per germline. CDR3 sequence reads: CASSLALDRGYTGELFF. The CDR3 region has the DNA TGTGCCAGCAGTTTAGCCCTAGACAGGGGGTACACCGGGGAGCTGTTTTTT.

The chain recombines TRBV9 with TRBJ2-1; TRBD2 aligns across 10 bases. CDR1 and CDR2 from the germline V gene are SGDLS and YYNGEE. This CDR3 comprises 17 residues. V trimming: 2 bases; J trimming: 0 bases; junction bases outside the gene matches: 5. The CDR3 sequence: CASSVSGGENSYNEQFF. Here the CDR3 DNA reads TGTGCCAGCAGCGTGAGCGGGGGGGAAAACTCCTACAATGAGCAGTTCTTC.

The rearrangement joins TRBV25-1 to TRBJ1-2; D is possibly TRBD1 (6 bases). This CDR3 comprises 12 residues. CDR1 and CDR2 from the germline V gene are MGHDK and SYGVNS. V lost 4 bases and J lost 10, with 13 bases in between. The CDR3 region is CASSADRAFYTF. The CDR3 DNA is TGTGCCAGCAGTGCGGACAGAGCTTTCTACACCTTC.

The genes are TRBV27 and TRBJ2-2, with D possibly TRBD1 on 6 matching bases. Germline-derived CDR1 and CDR2 are MNHEY and SMNVEV (reference sequence). The CDR3 runs to 15 residues. The V end was cut by 6 bases, the J end by 1 base, with 12 bases between. CDR3 in DNA: TGTGCCAGCAGACGGTCGGGACAGAACACCGGGGAGCTGTTTTTT. Translated: CASRRSGQNTGELFF.

V usage is TRBV6-1 and J usage is TRBJ2-1, with 11 bases fitting TRBD2. CDR3 size: 15 residues. In germline, CDR1 is MNHNS, CDR2 SASEGT. V gave up 5 bases and J gave up 4 bases; unmatched junction bases: 4. CDR3 in DNA: TGTGCCAGCAGTAAACTAGCGGGGGCTTACAATGAGCAGTTCTTC. This encodes CASSKLAGAYNEQFF.

This chain uses TRBV7-8 with TRBJ2-1, with 8 bases matching TRBD1. The CDR3 runs to 15 residues. The V and J ends lost 6 bases and 0 bases, in that order; junction bases with no gene match: 4. The V gene's germline CDR1 is SGHVS and CDR2 FQNEAQ. The CDR3 spells CASRSDRGSYNEQFF. As DNA, the CDR3 is TGTGCCAGCAGGTCTGACAGGGGCTCCTACAATGAGCAGTTCTTC.

As to this clone: At one of its ends the junction is not consistent with the germline gene, which may arise from a read error. The chain employs TRBV7-7 and TRBJ1-2, with unresolved D. The CDR3 totals 10 residues. Germline-derived CDR1 and CDR2 are SSHAT and FNYEAQ (reference sequence). The CDR3 DNA reads TGTGCTAGCAGCTTAGGTGGCTACACCTTC. Its translation is CASSLGGYTF.

The V and J genes are TRBV5-1 and TRBJ1-4, with 8 bases that match TRBD1. The CDR3 consists of 14 residues. Germline loops: CDR1 SGHRS, CDR2 YFSETQ. J was trimmed by 6 bases and V by 0 bases; bases with no gene match: 1. The CDR3 DNA reads as TGCGCCAGCAGCTTGGCAGGGGGCGATGAAAAACTGTTTTTT. Residues: CASSLAGGDEKLFF.

This CDR3 is CSAPVWEEQYF. As DNA, the CDR3 is TGCAGTGCCCCGGTGTGGGAGGAGCAGTACTTC. The rearrangement joins TRBV20-1 to TRBJ2-7; a weak D match, TRBD2 (5 bases). The CDR3 has 11 residues. Germline V gene sequence: CDR1 DFQATT, CDR2 SNEGSKA (reference sequence). Trimming removed 6 bases at V and 7 bases at J, with 13 bases between.

V gene TRBV28 combines with J gene TRBJ1-2; a possible D gene is TRBD1 (5 bases). V shed 6 bases and J shed 6 bases, with 17 bases lying between them. CDR1 is MDHEN, CDR2 SYDVKM, per germline. This CDR3 is built from 14 residues. The CDR3 loop is CASSPDRKRDGYTF. In DNA form, the CDR3 reads TGTGCCAGCAGCCCCGACAGAAAAAGGGATGGCTACACCTTC.

The CDR3 protein is CASSLKGPAEAFF. The CDR3 DNA reads TGCGCCAGCAGCTTGAAAGGTCCGGCTGAAGCTTTCTTT. V is TRBV5-1 and J is TRBJ1-1; D is undetermined. V lost 1 base to trimming and J lost 6 bases, with 10 bases between them. The V gene's germline CDR1 is SGHRS and CDR2 YFSETQ. CDR3 size: 13 residues.

CDR3 residues: CASSARTSGNNEQFF. CDR3 nucleotides: TGTGCCAGCAGTGCCAGGACTAGCGGAAACAATGAGCAGTTCTTC. The V and J genes are TRBV2 and TRBJ2-1; 10 nucleotides agree with TRBD2. Germline V gene data show CDR1 as SNHLY and CDR2 as FYNNEI. Trimming took 4 bases from V and 5 from J; bases not matched to a gene: 5. This CDR3 spans 15 amino acids.

The rearrangement links TRBV2 to TRBJ2-2; D is perhaps TRBD2 (6 bases). Trimming cost V 3 bases and J 5 bases, with 13 bases left between them. Germline V gene data show CDR1 as SNHLY and CDR2 as FYNNEI. CDR3 size: 15 residues. The CDR3 here is CASSDLASGTGELFF. In DNA form, the CDR3 reads TGTGCCAGCAGTGATCTTGCGAGCGGGACCGGGGAGCTGTTTTTT.

The chain recombines TRBV5-1 with TRBJ2-5; tentative D call: TRBD2 (6 bases). The J call is in doubt because the DNA end fits TRBJ2-7 better. Per the germline V gene, CDR1 is SGHRS and CDR2 is YFSETQ. CDR3 length: 12 residues. This CDR3 is CASSDGGYEQYF. The CDR3 coding sequence is TGCGCCAGCAGCGACGGGGGTTACGAGCAGTACTTC.

This rearrangement joins TRBV9 to TRBJ1-1; 8 bases are shared with TRBD1. Per germline, CDR1 SGDLS and CDR2 YYNGEE. Unmatched junction bases numbered 5, after V lost 6 bases and J lost 1 base. This CDR3 has 14 amino acids. The CDR3 region is CASTQGARNTEAFF. CDR3 bases: TGTGCCAGCACTCAGGGGGCCAGGAACACTGAAGCTTTCTTT.

The chain links TRBV19 to TRBJ2-7; a weak D match, TRBD1 (7 bases). The V and J ends lost 7 bases and 7 bases respectively, with 17 bases between them. CDR1 and CDR2 from the germline V gene are LNHDA and SQIVND (reference sequence). CDR3 length: 13 amino acids. CDR3 bases: TGTGCCAGTACGCAGGAGGGGGCTAGGGAGCAGTACTTC. Protein product: CASTQEGAREQYF.

The chain uses TRBV28 and TRBJ2-7; D is undetermined. The germline CDR1 and CDR2 sequences are MDHEN and SYDVKM. V was clipped by 5 bases and J by 5 bases, with 10 bases between them. The length of the CDR3 is 12 residues. CDR3 coding DNA: TGTGCCAGCAGTAACCTGTCCCACGAGCAGTACTTC. Translated, it gives CASSNLSHEQYF.

This sequence joins TRBV14 and TRBJ1-1, with no clear D. Deletions cut 1 base from V and 0 bases from J, with 9 bases between. The CDR3 is 15 amino acids. From germline, CDR1 is SGHDN and CDR2 FVKESK. CDR3 in amino acids: CASSQVPGMNTEAFF. For the CDR3, the DNA is TGTGCCAGCAGCCAAGTTCCGGGAATGAACACTGAAGCTTTCTTT.

The V and J genes are TRBV7-9 and TRBJ1-4; 11 bases line up with TRBD1. The V segment lost 1 base and the J segment 8 bases; nucleotides outside the gene matches: 12. This CDR3 has 18 residues. The germline gives CDR1 SEHNR, CDR2 FQNEAQ (reference sequence). The CDR3 DNA follows: TGTGCCAGCAGCTTAGGGACAGGGGGCCGTATTGTAGGGGAAAAACTGTTTTTT. Translation gives CASSLGTGGRIVGEKLFF.